This T cell receptor (beta chain) was identified during a study of metastatic and nonmetastatic thyroid tumors. The sample holds many counts of this clone. TCRdb used MiXCR to call clones anew from the PCR reads. The sample shows 85,000 to 95,000 clones, about 15% of them seen only once. The CDR3 runs 18 residues. Losses at the gene ends were 0 bases for V and 1 base for J; bases not matched to a gene: 9. Per germline, CDR1 DFQATT and CDR2 SNEGSKA (reference sequence). Patients underwent thyroid surgery, and none had received any treatment before it. The chain combines TRBV20-1 with TRBJ2-2; 9 bases map to TRBD2. Sequencing input: blood. The origin of this receptor is a female donor with papillary thyroid cancer or a benign thyroid nodule (not recorded which). Some clones in this sample may be carry-over from other donors' samples. CDR3 region: CSARDRSASGVNTGELFF. Written as DNA, the CDR3 is TGCAGTGCTAGAGATAGAAGTGCTAGCGGGGTGAACACCGGGGAGCTGTTTTTT.